These 10 T cell receptor beta chains were sequenced from one sample in a study of regulatory T cells in long-lasting Graves disease. Time point noted: newly diagnosed GD, antithyroid drugs for less than 3 months. Preparation of the TCR library used RNA extracted from PBMCs. Researchers made TCR beta libraries by using iRepertoire HTBI primers and running Arm-PCR on CDR3 regions. TCRdb fed the multiplex PCR reads into MiXCR, producing one record per CDR3 protein. The sample records 530,000 or so distinct CDR3 sequences, 15% to 20% being singletons. This same sample was also part of a study on T cells in Graves' hyperthyroidism and ophthalmopathy.

This specimen consisted of peripheral blood mononuclear cells (PBMCs), obtained at new diagnosis, from a patient treated with antithyroid drugs. The source of these receptors is a young man with Graves disease.

In this sample, this clonotype turned up a few times. CDR3 amino acids: CASSPNSGGSYEQYF. The DNA of the CDR3 is TGTGCCAGCAGCCCTAATAGCGGGGGCTCCTACGAGCAGTACTTC. This chain joins TRBV14 and TRBJ2-7; TRBD2 aligns across 9 bases. This CDR3 is built from 15 residues. V shed 4 bases, J shed 0 bases, and the junction held 4 bases outside the gene matches. Per germline, CDR1 SGHDN and CDR2 FVKESK. The whole variable domain, remainder taken from reference TRBV14 and TRBJ2-7, is EAGVTQFPSHSVIEKGQTVTLRCDPISGHDNLYWYRRVMGKEIKFLLHFVKESKQDESGMPNNRFLAERTGGTYSTLKVQPAELEDSGVYFCASSPNSGGSYEQYFGPGTRLTVT.

In this sample, this clonotype turned up many times. The genes are TRBV20-1 and TRBJ1-1; D is undetermined. This CDR3 is built from 13 residues. Germline V CDR1 and CDR2: DFQATT, SNEGSKA (reference sequence). V lost 6 bases, J lost 0 bases, and 11 bases lay in between. The CDR3 is CSAKDRVNTEAFF. Written as DNA, the CDR3 is TGCAGTGCCAAGGACCGAGTGAACACTGAAGCTTTCTTT.

This clonotype was found many times. The CDR3 reads CASSLGLANNEQFF. In DNA, the CDR3 is TGTGCCAGCAGTCTAGGACTAGCGAACAATGAGCAGTTCTTC. The chain recombines TRBV27 with TRBJ2-1; 9 bases agree with TRBD2. This CDR3 has 14 amino acids. Germline CDR1 MNHEY, CDR2 SMNVEV (reference sequence). V lost 5 bases to trimming and J lost 5 bases; unmatched junction nucleotides: 4.

The rearrangement uses TRBV6-1 and TRBJ2-4; no reliable D call. Germline V gives CDR1 MNHNS, CDR2 SASEGT. Trimming shortened V by 7 bases and J by 0 bases, and 13 bases separated the two germline ends. The CDR3 consists of 15 residues. The CDR3 nucleotides are TGTGCCAGCAAGCACCCGGTGGTAGCCAAAAACATTCAGTACTTC. It specifies CASKHPVVAKNIQYF.

This clonotype was counted at least ten times. The chain employs TRBV12-3 or TRBV12-4 and TRBJ2-1; D call uncertain. V was shortened by 5 bases and J by 0 bases, with 14 bases between the two germline ends. The CDR3 sequence is 16 residues long. The CDR3 reads CASSPSSMSSYNEQFF. Written as DNA, the CDR3 is TGTGCCAGCAGTCCTTCATCGATGAGCTCCTACAATGAGCAGTTCTTC.

This clonotype was detected many times. The chain has TRBV5-6 and TRBJ2-1; possible D gene TRBD2, 5 bases. Germline lookup yields CDR1 SGHDT and CDR2 YYEEEE. This CDR3 comprises 15 residues. V was clipped by 0 bases and J by 7 bases, with 14 bases between them. CDR3: CASSLVGTSVNEQFF. CDR3 sequence (DNA): TGTGCCAGCAGCTTGGTCGGTACTAGTGTTAATGAGCAGTTCTTC.

This clonotype was recorded at least ten times. The genes are TRBV5-1 and TRBJ2-1; D possibly uses TRBD1 or TRBD2 (5 bases each). Germline V gene data show CDR1 as SGHRS and CDR2 as YFSETQ. Trimming stripped 0 bases from V and 5 bases from J, with 15 bases between. The CDR3 covers 16 residues. The CDR3 loop is CASSLALGPLNNEQFF. The CDR3, as DNA: TGCGCCAGCAGCTTGGCTCTGGGACCCCTCAACAATGAGCAGTTCTTC.

This clonotype turned up a few times. The junction departs from the called germline gene at one end, perhaps through a read error. V usage is TRBV6-2 or TRBV6-3 and J usage is TRBJ1-2; possibly TRBD1 for D (6 bases). The germline V gene has CDR1 MNHEY and CDR2 SVGEGT. The CDR3 is made up of 13 amino acids. The CDR3 sequence: CASSDSGTGGYAF. CDR3 DNA sequence: TGTGCCAGCAGTGACTCGGGGACGGGGGGCTACGCCTTC.

The chain joins TRBV20-1 to TRBJ2-1; D perhaps matches TRBD2 (5 bases). Trimming took 3 bases from V and 8 from J, leaving 17 bases between them. The length of the CDR3 is 14 residues. CDR1 is DFQATT, CDR2 SNEGSKA, per germline (reference sequence). Written as DNA, the CDR3 is TGCAGTGCTAGGATCGCGTCTCCGCGGGATGAGCAGTTCTTC. This gives the protein CSARIASPRDEQFF.

This clonotype has at least ten counts. This chain joins TRBV2 and TRBJ1-5; D remains unclear. The germline V and J ends were trimmed by 7 bases and 1 base, with 14 bases remaining between them. CDR3 length: 15 residues. Germline CDR1 SNHLY, CDR2 FYNNEI. This CDR3 reads CASTLREGSNQPQHF. Written as DNA, the CDR3 is TGTGCCAGCACCCTTCGCGAAGGCAGCAATCAGCCCCAGCATTTT.